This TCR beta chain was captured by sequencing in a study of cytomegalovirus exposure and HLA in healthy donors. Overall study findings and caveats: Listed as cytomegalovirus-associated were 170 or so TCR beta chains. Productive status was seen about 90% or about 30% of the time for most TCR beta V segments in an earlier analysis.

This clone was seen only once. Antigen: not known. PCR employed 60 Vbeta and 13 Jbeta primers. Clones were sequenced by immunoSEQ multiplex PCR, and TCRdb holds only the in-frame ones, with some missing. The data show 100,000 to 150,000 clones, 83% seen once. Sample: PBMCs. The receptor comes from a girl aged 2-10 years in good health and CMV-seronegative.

The DNA for the CDR3 is TGCGCCAGCAGCCAAGAAGGACAGGGGGATGTCTATGGCTACACCTTC. This translates into CASSQEGQGDVYGYTF. V is TRBV4-1 and J is TRBJ1-2; 10 nucleotides agree with TRBD1. This CDR3 is built from 16 residues. Germline CDR1 is MGHRA and CDR2 is YSYEKL. V trimming: 0 bases; J trimming: 4 bases; junction bases outside the gene matches: 5.